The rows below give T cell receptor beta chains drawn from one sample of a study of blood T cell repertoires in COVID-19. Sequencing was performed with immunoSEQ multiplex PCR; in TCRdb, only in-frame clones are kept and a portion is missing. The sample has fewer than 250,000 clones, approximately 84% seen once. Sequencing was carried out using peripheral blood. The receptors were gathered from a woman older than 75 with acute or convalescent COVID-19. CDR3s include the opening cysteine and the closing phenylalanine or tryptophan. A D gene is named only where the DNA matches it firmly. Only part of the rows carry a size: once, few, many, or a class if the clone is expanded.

CDR3aa: CASSLAGGGSYNEQFF
CDR3nt: TGTGCCAGCAGCTTAGCGGGCGGGGGCTCCTACAATGAGCAGTTCTTC
abundance: .
j_gene: TRBJ2-1
d_gene: TRBD2
v_gene: TRBV7-2

CDR3aa: CASSQAYRSDYGYTF
CDR3nt: TGTGCCAGCAGCCAAGCTTACAGGTCGGACTATGGCTACACCTTC
abundance: .
j_gene: TRBJ1-2
d_gene: .
v_gene: TRBV3-1/TRBV3-2

CDR3aa: CASSVQQGGWPPLHF
CDR3nt: TGTGCCAGTAGTGTACAACAGGGGGGTTGGCCACCCCTCCACTTT
abundance: few
j_gene: TRBJ1-6
d_gene: TRBD1
v_gene: TRBV19

CDR3aa: CSGSTSRGTEAFF
CDR3nt: TGCAGCGGCAGTACTTCCCGGGGCACTGAAGCTTTCTTT
abundance: .
j_gene: TRBJ1-1
d_gene: .
v_gene: TRBV29-1

CDR3aa: CASSFQGGNYGYTF
CDR3nt: TGTGCCAGCAGTTTCCAGGGGGGCAACTATGGCTACACCTTC
abundance: .
j_gene: TRBJ1-2
d_gene: TRBD1
v_gene: TRBV28

CDR3aa: CATSRGLERGSSGANVLTF
CDR3nt: TGTGCCACCAGCAGAGGGTTGGAGCGGGGTAGCTCTGGGGCCAACGTCCTGACTTTC
abundance: .
j_gene: TRBJ2-6
d_gene: TRBD2
v_gene: TRBV15

CDR3aa: CASSQGQGAGTEAFF
CDR3nt: TGTGCCAGCTCACAAGGACAGGGGGCAGGGACTGAAGCTTTCTTT
abundance: .
j_gene: TRBJ1-1
d_gene: TRBD1
v_gene: TRBV18

CDR3aa: CASSLVRGKGTSYEQYF
CDR3nt: TGTGCCAGCAGCTTGGTTCGGGGTAAAGGAACCAGCTACGAGCAGTACTTC
abundance: .
j_gene: TRBJ2-7
d_gene: .
v_gene: TRBV5-5

CDR3aa: CASSAGGFNEQFF
CDR3nt: TGTGCCAGCAGCGCAGGGGGCTTCAATGAGCAGTTCTTC
abundance: .
j_gene: TRBJ2-1
d_gene: TRBD1
v_gene: TRBV9

CDR3aa: CASSLQGPNTEAFF
CDR3nt: TGTGCCAGCAGTTTACAGGGCCCGAACACTGAAGCTTTCTTT
abundance: .
j_gene: TRBJ1-1
d_gene: .
v_gene: TRBV28

CDR3aa: CASSQRTGTAANSPLHF
CDR3nt: TGCGCCAGCAGCCAACGAACCGGGACAGCAGCTAATTCACCCCTCCACTTT
abundance: .
j_gene: TRBJ1-6
d_gene: TRBD1
v_gene: TRBV4-3

CDR3aa: CASSVAGGTSGNTIYF
CDR3nt: TGTGCCAGCAGCGTAGCCGGCGGAACCTCTGGAAACACCATATATTTT
abundance: few
j_gene: TRBJ1-3
d_gene: .
v_gene: TRBV9

CDR3aa: CSVEGGGVNTEAFF
CDR3nt: TGCAGCGTTGAAGGGGGGGGAGTGAACACTGAAGCTTTCTTT
abundance: few
j_gene: TRBJ1-1
d_gene: .
v_gene: TRBV29-1

CDR3aa: CASSFAGRNYGYTF
CDR3nt: TGTGCCAGCAGCTTCGCGGGCCGGAACTATGGCTACACCTTC
abundance: .
j_gene: TRBJ1-2
d_gene: .
v_gene: TRBV7-9

CDR3aa: CASSLDRGHNQPQHF
CDR3nt: TGTGCCAGTAGTCTCGACAGGGGGCATAATCAGCCCCAGCATTTT
abundance: .
j_gene: TRBJ1-5
d_gene: TRBD1
v_gene: TRBV19

CDR3aa: CASSFRASPLHF
CDR3nt: TGTGCCAGCAGCTTCAGGGCTTCACCCCTCCACTTT
abundance: once
j_gene: TRBJ1-6
d_gene: .
v_gene: TRBV11-2

CDR3aa: CASSPGQGAYGGYTF
CDR3nt: TGTGCCAGCAGCCCTGGACAGGGGGCGTATGGTGGCTACACCTTC
abundance: .
j_gene: TRBJ1-2
d_gene: TRBD1
v_gene: TRBV5-5

CDR3aa: CASSEAGGNTDTQYF
CDR3nt: TGTGCCAGCAGCGAAGCGGGGGGGAACACAGATACGCAGTATTTT
abundance: .
j_gene: TRBJ2-3
d_gene: TRBD2
v_gene: TRBV11-2

CDR3aa: CASSLLGQVELYGYTF
CDR3nt: TGTGCCAGCAGCTTATTAGGACAGGTGGAGCTCTATGGCTACACCTTC
abundance: .
j_gene: TRBJ1-2
d_gene: TRBD1
v_gene: TRBV5-5

CDR3aa: CASSGTGADIQYF
CDR3nt: TGTGCCAGTAGTGGGACAGGGGCGGACATTCAGTACTTC
abundance: .
j_gene: TRBJ2-4
d_gene: TRBD1
v_gene: TRBV19

CDR3aa: CASSPTGGSYEQYF
CDR3nt: TGTGCCAGCAGCCCGACAGGGGGCTCCTACGAGCAGTACTTC
abundance: .
j_gene: TRBJ2-7
d_gene: TRBD1
v_gene: TRBV9

CDR3aa: CAWSPNQGGWLDEKLFF
CDR3nt: TGTGCCTGGAGTCCGAATCAGGGTGGGTGGTTGGATGAAAAACTGTTTTTT
abundance: .
j_gene: TRBJ1-4
d_gene: .
v_gene: TRBV30

CDR3aa: CASNQNGGSNQPQHF
CDR3nt: TGTGCCAGTAATCAAAACGGGGGAAGCAATCAGCCCCAGCATTTT
abundance: .
j_gene: TRBJ1-5
d_gene: .
v_gene: TRBV19

CDR3aa: CASSLDGTGLGLNTEAFF
CDR3nt: TGCGCCAGCAGCTTGGATGGGACAGGCCTAGGACTGAACACTGAAGCTTTCTTT
abundance: .
j_gene: TRBJ1-1
d_gene: TRBD1
v_gene: TRBV5-1

CDR3aa: CASSIRSDSRLEAQYF
CDR3nt: TGTGCCAGTAGTATAAGATCGGACTCTCGCCTAGAGGCCCAGTACTTC
abundance: .
j_gene: TRBJ2-5
d_gene: .
v_gene: TRBV19

CDR3aa: CASSLSPGWSEISGYTF
CDR3nt: TGTGCCAGCAGCTTATCACCAGGGTGGAGTGAGATTTCTGGCTACACCTTC
abundance: .
j_gene: TRBJ1-2
d_gene: .
v_gene: TRBV11-2

CDR3aa: CASSVDRGSFETQYF
CDR3nt: TGTGCCAGCAGTGTTGACAGGGGGAGTTTTGAGACCCAGTACTTC
abundance: .
j_gene: TRBJ2-5
d_gene: TRBD1
v_gene: TRBV2

CDR3aa: CASSRTGGTNTEAFF
CDR3nt: TGTGCCAGCTCACGTACTGGGGGGACGAACACTGAAGCTTTCTTT
abundance: .
j_gene: TRBJ1-1
d_gene: .
v_gene: TRBV18

CDR3aa: CASGWELAYEQYF
CDR3nt: TGTGCTAGTGGCTGGGAGTTGGCATACGAGCAGTACTTC
abundance: .
j_gene: TRBJ2-7
d_gene: .
v_gene: TRBV12-5

CDR3aa: CASSGRQGTNEKLFF
CDR3nt: TGTGCCAGCAGCGGACGACAGGGAACTAATGAAAAACTGTTTTTT
abundance: .
j_gene: TRBJ1-4
d_gene: TRBD1
v_gene: TRBV11-2

CDR3aa: CASSGTRQGDYTF
CDR3nt: TGTGCCAGCAGTGGAACCAGACAGGGAGACTACACCTTC
abundance: .
j_gene: TRBJ1-2
d_gene: TRBD1
v_gene: TRBV2

CDR3aa: CASSLDRGSTEAFF
CDR3nt: TGTGCCAGCAGCTTAGACAGGGGATCGACTGAAGCTTTCTTT
abundance: .
j_gene: TRBJ1-1
d_gene: TRBD1
v_gene: TRBV7-3

CDR3aa: CASSPGTVLYEQYF
CDR3nt: TGTGCCAGCAGCCCAGGGACAGTTCTATACGAGCAGTACTTC
abundance: .
j_gene: TRBJ2-7
d_gene: TRBD1
v_gene: TRBV5-5

CDR3aa: CSATPQGGYTF
CDR3nt: TGCAGTGCTACCCCCCAGGGGGGCTACACCTTC
abundance: .
j_gene: TRBJ1-2
d_gene: .
v_gene: TRBV20-1

CDR3aa: CASSPLGGGFTGELFF
CDR3nt: TGCGCCAGCAGCCCCCTAGGGGGGGGCTTTACCGGGGAGCTGTTTTTT
abundance: .
j_gene: TRBJ2-2
d_gene: .
v_gene: TRBV5-1

CDR3aa: CASSLVPSGPISTDTQYF
CDR3nt: TGTGCCAGCAGCTTAGTTCCTAGCGGGCCTATTAGCACAGATACGCAGTATTTT
abundance: .
j_gene: TRBJ2-3
d_gene: TRBD2
v_gene: TRBV7-6

CDR3aa: CASSLRLAGIETQYF
CDR3nt: TGTGCCAGCAGCCTTCGACTAGCGGGAATAGAGACCCAGTACTTC
abundance: .
j_gene: TRBJ2-5
d_gene: TRBD2
v_gene: TRBV6-6

CDR3aa: CASSQHRGTNTEAFF
CDR3nt: TGTGCCAGCAGCCAACACAGGGGGACGAACACTGAAGCTTTCTTT
abundance: .
j_gene: TRBJ1-1
d_gene: TRBD1
v_gene: TRBV14

CDR3aa: CASSFGRAPSTIYF
CDR3nt: TGTGCCAGCAGTTTCGGCAGGGCTCCGTCAACCATATATTTT
abundance: .
j_gene: TRBJ1-3
d_gene: .
v_gene: TRBV6-2/TRBV6-3

CDR3aa: CASSPSGRGSYEQYF
CDR3nt: TGTGCCAGCAGTCCTAGCGGGAGGGGCTCCTACGAGCAGTACTTC
abundance: .
j_gene: TRBJ2-7
d_gene: TRBD2
v_gene: TRBV28

CDR3aa: CASSLPPGGFGQPQHF
CDR3nt: TGTGCCAGCAGTTTACCCCCAGGGGGCTTTGGGCAGCCCCAGCATTTT
abundance: .
j_gene: TRBJ1-5
d_gene: TRBD1
v_gene: TRBV28

CDR3aa: CASSYSRGPYYGYTF
CDR3nt: TGTGCCAGCAGTTACTCGCGGGGGCCGTACTATGGCTACACCTTC
abundance: .
j_gene: TRBJ1-2
d_gene: .
v_gene: TRBV6-5

CDR3aa: CASSQAQGSGNTIYF
CDR3nt: TGTGCCAGCAGCCAAGCCCAAGGGAGTGGAAACACCATATATTTT
abundance: .
j_gene: TRBJ1-3
d_gene: .
v_gene: TRBV4-2

CDR3aa: CASHRGGGNTEAFF
CDR3nt: TGTGCCAGCCATAGGGGGGGCGGGAACACTGAAGCTTTCTTT
abundance: .
j_gene: TRBJ1-1
d_gene: .
v_gene: TRBV5-4